This T cell receptor (beta chain) is from a study of shared clonotypes between healthy human individuals. Study-level findings and limits: Donor clonotype sharing was expected to depend on sequencing depth. On the whole, naive subsets had larger estimated richness than memory subsets had.

At deep level, the assay was performed. The repertoire was sequenced with immunoSEQ multiplex PCR; TCRdb's copy has only in-frame clones and lacks some. Of some 2,400,000 clones listed, approximately 96% are singletons. The germline CDR1 and CDR2 sequences are LNHDA and SQIVND (reference sequence). The CDR3 is 15 amino acids. The ends lost 3 bases at V and 6 bases at J; junction bases unmatched: 6. As for this clone: Its antigen is not known.

There were only Caucasian adults among the donors, and all lived in Nashville, Tennessee. The clonotype comes from a young man in good health. The chain is built from TRBV19 and TRBJ1-5; 9 bases are shared with TRBD1. Sequencing used naive CD4+ T cells sorted from blood. The sample's subset: CD45RA+ positively selected. For the CDR3, the DNA is TGTGCCAGTAGTATCACAGGGGGCGAAGGTCAGCCCCAGCATTTT. Translated, it gives CASSITGGEGQPQHF.